Below are 22 T cell receptor beta chains sequenced from a single sample in a study of shared clonotypes between healthy human individuals. Generated by immunoSEQ multiplex PCR, the TCRdb table keeps only in-frame clones and is missing some. The table lists 110,000 or so clones, under 70% of them singletons. Sequences were obtained from memory CD8+ T cells sorted from blood. Subset defined: CD45RO+ cells pooled with CCR7-negative TemRA cells. Every receptor here comes from a woman aged 25-40 years in good health.

The gene calls are TRBV4-1 and TRBJ2-7, with D uncertain. There are 14 residues in the CDR3. V lost 1 base and J lost 2, with 9 bases in between. Germline V gene lookup returns CDR1 MGHRA and CDR2 YSYEKL. The CDR3 here is CASSQARAAYEQYF. CDR3 nucleotides: TGCGCCAGCAGCCAAGCTAGGGCTGCCTACGAGCAGTACTTC.

This clone was observed once. J is TRBJ2-1 and V is TRBV9; 9 bases are a match to TRBD2. This CDR3 has 14 amino acids. V was pared by 3 bases and J by 10 bases, with 8 bases of the junction left unmatched. Germline V gene sequence: CDR1 SGDLS, CDR2 YYNGEE. The CDR3 protein is CASSEDTSGYEQFF. The CDR3 coding sequence is TGTGCCAGCAGCGAGGACACTAGCGGGTACGAGCAGTTCTTC.

The sample holds a few counts of this clone. The chain carries TRBV4-1 and TRBJ1-5; D not certain. Trimming removed 4 bases from V and 0 bases from J, with 19 bases in between. This CDR3 comprises 18 residues. CDR1 is MGHRA, CDR2 YSYEKL, per germline. The CDR3 bases are TGCGCCAGCAGCCCCCGTCCCCATCGGGTCTATAGCAATCAGCCCCAGCATTTT. This codes for CASSPRPHRVYSNQPQHF.

The gene calls are TRBV7-8 and TRBJ1-2, with TRBD1 matching 7 bases. Germline CDR1 and CDR2: SGHVS and FQNEAQ. Unmatched junction bases numbered 15, after V lost 5 bases and J lost 6 bases. The length of the CDR3 is 16 residues. CDR3 region: CASSDTRLGGRNGYTF. The CDR3 DNA is TGTGCCAGCAGCGACACTCGACTAGGGGGCCGAAATGGCTACACCTTC.

The V gene is TRBV25-1, the J gene TRBJ2-1; TRBD2 matches at 10 bases. The CDR3 sequence is 14 residues long. The germline V gene encodes CDR1 MGHDK and CDR2 SYGVNS. Trimming removed 6 bases from V and 7 bases from J; junction bases left unmatched: 6. Here the CDR3 reads CASRRTSGKNEQFF. Written as DNA, the CDR3 is TGTGCCAGCAGGCGGACTAGCGGAAAAAATGAGCAGTTCTTC.

Worth noting for this clone: Other DNA variants within this sample encode the same CDR3. V usage is TRBV6-4 and J usage is TRBJ2-1, with 9 bases fitting TRBD2. Trimming at V came to 0 bases and at J to 4 bases, leaving 1 base not matched to a gene. CDR1 and CDR2 from the germline V gene are MRHNA and SNTAGT. The CDR3 has 15 amino acids. The CDR3 region has the DNA TGTGCCAGCAGTGACTCTAGCGGGAGTTACAATGAGCAGTTCTTC. Protein: CASSDSSGSYNEQFF.

This clone is medium-sized by share. This same CDR3 is encoded by further DNA sequences in the sample. The rearrangement links TRBV28 to TRBJ2-7; D may be TRBD1 or TRBD2 (5 bases each). The CDR3 runs to 16 residues. Germline V gene data show CDR1 as MDHEN and CDR2 as SYDVKM. V shed 5 bases and J shed 0 bases, with 17 bases lying between them. The CDR3 protein is CASSLLRAGSSYEQYF. The DNA of the CDR3 is TGTGCCAGCAGTCTCCTACGGGCAGGGAGCTCCTACGAGCAGTACTTC. Drawing the rest from reference TRBV28 and TRBJ2-7, the complete variable domain is DVKVTQSSRYLVKRTGEKVFLECVQDMDHENMFWYRQDPGLGLRLIYFSYDVKMKEKGDIPEGYSVSREKKERFSLILESASTNQTSMYLCASSLLRAGSSYEQYFGPGTRLTVT.

This chain connects TRBV7-2 to TRBJ2-7; tentative D call: TRBD2 (6 bases). The V gene's germline CDR1 is SGHTA and CDR2 FQGNSA. V lost 1 base and J lost 2, with 15 bases in between. This CDR3 is 16 amino acids long. The CDR3 reads CASSLGGGTPPYEQYF. The CDR3 nucleotides are TGTGCCAGCAGCTTAGGAGGCGGGACGCCACCCTACGAGCAGTACTTC.

The rearrangement links TRBV11-3 to TRBJ1-2; D remains ambiguous. Between the trimmed V and J ends, which lost 7 bases and 8 bases, there was a span of 17 bases. The CDR3 sequence is 13 residues long. Germline assignment: CDR1 SGHNT and CDR2 YENEEA. The CDR3 DNA reads as TGTGCCAGCACCCCGGACGGAGCGGGGGGCTACACCTTC. Residues: CASTPDGAGGYTF.

This sequence joins TRBV30 and TRBJ1-4; TRBD1 aligns across 8 bases. CDR3 size: 15 residues. In germline, CDR1 is GTSNPN, CDR2 SVGIG (reference sequence). V shed 3 bases and J 2 bases; nucleotides not matched to a gene: 5. The CDR3 reads CAWSANRGTNEKLFF. The CDR3 nucleotides are TGTGCCTGGAGCGCTAACAGGGGGACTAATGAAAAACTGTTTTTT.

This clone has just a few counts. V gene TRBV7-8 combines with J gene TRBJ1-5; 7 bases are shared with TRBD1. After removal of 4 bases from V and 0 bases from J, the junction contained 12 bases not matched to a gene. The CDR3 is 18 amino acids. Germline V gene sequence: CDR1 SGHVS, CDR2 FQNEAQ. In nucleotides, the CDR3 is TGTGCCAGCAGCTCACCTCGACAGGGTGATTATAGCAATCAGCCCCAGCATTTT. Its protein is CASSSPRQGDYSNQPQHF.

The chain links TRBV11-2 to TRBJ2-7; D is perhaps TRBD2 (6 bases). Deletions cut 5 bases from V and 0 bases from J, with 14 bases between. CDR3 size: 15 residues. Germline CDR1 SGHAT, CDR2 FQNNGV. In nucleotides, the CDR3 is TGTGCCAGCAGCCCCTACGGGGGAGGCTCCTACGAGCAGTACTTC. Encoded protein: CASSPYGGGSYEQYF.

The V call is TRBV28, the J call TRBJ1-6; D possibly corresponds to TRBD1 (5 bases). The V end lost 2 bases, the J end lost 2 bases, and 10 bases lay between the germline ends. This CDR3 contains 16 residues. Germline CDR1 MDHEN, CDR2 SYDVKM. CDR3 residues: CASSLAWGTYNSPLHF. The CDR3 DNA is TGTGCCAGCAGTTTAGCCTGGGGGACCTATAATTCACCCCTCCACTTT.

The chain joins TRBV11-2 to TRBJ2-7; TRBD2 is a possible D gene (5 bases). Trimming took off 5 bases at V and 3 bases at J, with 20 bases between the two ends. The CDR3 runs to 16 residues. Germline assignment: CDR1 SGHAT and CDR2 FQNNGV. In nucleotides, the CDR3 is TGTGCCAGCAGCAGCACTAGGACTCGAAGCCTCTACGAGCAGTACTTC. This sequence encodes CASSSTRTRSLYEQYF.

This chain uses TRBV7-9 with TRBJ2-7, with a tentative D call TRBD2 (6 bases). Trimming stripped 5 bases from V and 0 bases from J, with 8 bases between. The CDR3 consists of 13 residues. Germline values: CDR1 SEHNR, CDR2 FQNEAQ (reference sequence). The CDR3 region has the DNA TGTGCCAGCAGCGCGGGGACCTCCTACGAGCAGTACTTC. It codes for CASSAGTSYEQYF.

This clone showed up many times. The V gene is TRBV6-4, the J gene TRBJ2-1; the D gene is possibly TRBD1 (6 bases). Trimming left V 5 bases short and J 9 bases short, with 23 bases between. CDR1 is MRHNA and CDR2 is SNTAGT in the germline V gene. CDR3 length: 16 residues. The DNA of the CDR3 is TGTGCCAGCAGTCTCACGACCCAGGGGCCGGTGGGTGAGCAGTTCTTC. Its protein is CASSLTTQGPVGEQFF.

The rearrangement joins TRBV10-2 to TRBJ2-7; 13 bases fit TRBD2. CDR3 length: 15 residues. The junction had 5 bases not matched to a gene; V was cut back by 3 bases and J by 6 bases. Germline assignment: CDR1 WSHSY and CDR2 SAAADI. The CDR3 protein is CASSDWTSGRSEQYF. CDR3 DNA: TGCGCCAGCAGTGACTGGACTAGCGGGAGATCCGAGCAGTACTTC.

V gene TRBV5-1 combines with J gene TRBJ2-3; 14 bases fit TRBD2. The length of the CDR3 is 17 residues. Per germline, CDR1 SGHRS and CDR2 YFSETQ. With V trimmed by 1 base and J by 4 bases, 5 bases remained unmatched. The DNA for the CDR3 is TGCGCCAGCAGCTTGCGGGGACTAGCGGGAGAATCAGATACGCAGTATTTT. Its translation is CASSLRGLAGESDTQYF.

CDR3 protein: CASSTGLALYYEQYF. The CDR3 bases are TGTGCCAGTAGTACTGGACTAGCTCTTTACTACGAGCAGTACTTC. The chain links TRBV19 to TRBJ2-7; 8 bases are a match to TRBD2. The CDR3 spans 15 residues. The germline V gene has CDR1 LNHDA and CDR2 SQIVND (reference sequence). J was trimmed by 3 bases and V by 4 bases; bases with no gene match: 8.

The chain recombines TRBV30 with TRBJ1-1; D is unclear. The CDR3 contains 13 residues. The germline gives CDR1 GTSNPN, CDR2 SVGIG (reference sequence). The germline V and J ends were trimmed by 0 bases and 1 base, with 6 bases remaining between them. The CDR3 DNA reads TGTGCCTGGAGTGTTGCCCCGAACACTGAAGCTTTCTTT. This sequence encodes CAWSVAPNTEAFF.

This chain connects TRBV19 to TRBJ1-1; tentatively, D is TRBD1 (5 bases). The CDR3 consists of 14 residues. CDR1 is LNHDA and CDR2 is SQIVND in the germline V gene (reference sequence). V shed 5 bases and J shed 2 bases, with 12 bases lying between them. DNA of the CDR3: TGTGCCAGTAGTTTAGGGGAGGGAAACACTGAAGCTTTCTTT. Its protein is CASSLGEGNTEAFF.

This clone was counted a few times. The V and J genes are TRBV27 and TRBJ2-1; TRBD2 agrees at 8 bases. The CDR3 is 13 residues long. V was clipped by 5 bases and J by 6 bases; unmatched bases: 3. Germline V gives CDR1 MNHEY, CDR2 SMNVEV (reference sequence). The CDR3 coding sequence is TGTGCCAGCAGTACCGCGGGAGGCAATGAGCAGTTCTTC. It yields the protein CASSTAGGNEQFF.